The 21 T cell receptor beta chains below come from one sample, sequenced in a study of T-cell reconstitution after alpha-beta-depleted transplantation in children. Unique molecular identifiers were incorporated when the TCRbeta library was constructed. One entry per CDR3 protein, called by TCRdb with MiXCR from the PCR reads. The repertoire includes some 600,000 distinct CDR3 sequences, 13% of them detected once, and around 2.2% sits in the top ten. This specimen was PBMCs, mostly from graft donor cells, taken 360 days after TCRalphabeta/CD19-depleted stem cell transplant. The origin of the receptors is a male patient between 5 and 17 years old who had a stem cell transplant for acute myeloid leukemia, so the T cells may come from the graft donor.

V gene TRBV5-1 combines with J gene TRBJ2-7; weak D call: TRBD2 (5 bases). The CDR3 extends over 16 amino acids. V lost 4 bases and J lost 3, with 20 bases in between. In germline, CDR1 is SGHRS, CDR2 YFSETQ. The CDR3 loop is CASSARVRLLNYEQYF. Here the CDR3 DNA reads TGCGCCAGCAGCGCGAGGGTTCGGCTCCTGAACTACGAGCAGTACTTC.

This clonotype has just a few counts. The chain carries TRBV20-1 and TRBJ2-3; D gene ambiguous. The length of the CDR3 is 15 residues. Trimming pared 6 bases from V and 4 bases from J, leaving 20 bases between. Per the germline V gene, CDR1 is DFQATT and CDR2 is SNEGSKA (reference sequence). The DNA of the CDR3 is TGCAGTGCAACCGTCCGGCTACCTGCCGCAGATACGCAGTATTTT. Protein product: CSATVRLPAADTQYF.

The chain combines TRBV3-1 with TRBJ1-6; D call uncertain. The germline V and J ends were trimmed by 4 bases and 8 bases, with 18 bases remaining between them. The CDR3 is made up of 16 amino acids. Per the germline V gene, CDR1 is LGHDT and CDR2 is YNNKEL (reference sequence). For the CDR3, the DNA is TGTGCCAGCAGCCTAAGGGCCACCTCGAATTATTCACCCCTCCACTTT. This codes for CASSLRATSNYSPLHF. Looking up the rest from reference TRBV3-1 and TRBJ1-6 gives the full variable domain: DTAVSQTPKYLVTQMGNDKSIKCEQNLGHDTMYWYKQDSKKFLKIMFSYNNKELIINETVPNRFSPKSPDKAHLNLHINSLELGDSAVYFCASSLRATSNYSPLHFGNGTRLTVT.

This clonotype turned up a few times. This rearrangement joins TRBV7-3 to TRBJ2-1, with D perhaps TRBD2 (6 bases). V lost 4 bases, J lost 9 bases, and 19 bases lay in between. The germline CDR1 and CDR2 sequences are SGHTA and FQGTGA. The CDR3 has 15 amino acids. CDR3 DNA sequence: TGTGCCAGCAGCTCCAACCCCGGTGGTAGCGGTGAGCAGTTCTTC. It codes for CASSSNPGGSGEQFF.

This clonotype has just one count. A much bigger clone sits one base away, suggesting this may be a read error. The chain joins TRBV30 to TRBJ2-7; D not certain. Trimming left V 2 bases short and J 2 bases short, with 4 bases between. This CDR3 spans 11 amino acids. Germline V gene sequence: CDR1 GTSNPN, CDR2 SVGIG (reference sequence). The CDR3 coding sequence is TGTGCCTGGAGTCCCGCCTACGAGCAGTACTTC. Amino acids: CAWSPAYEQYF.

This clonotype was found a few times. This sequence joins TRBV11-1 and TRBJ2-3; D possibly corresponds to TRBD2 (5 bases). In germline, CDR1 is SGHAT, CDR2 FQDESV (reference sequence). The CDR3 is 14 residues long. Deletions cut 5 bases from V and 0 bases from J, with 9 bases between. The CDR3 bases are TGTGCCAGCAGCCGAAGGACTAGCACAGATACGCAGTATTTT. It is translated as CASSRRTSTDTQYF.

V is TRBV2 and J is TRBJ1-1; unclear D gene. In germline, CDR1 is SNHLY, CDR2 FYNNEI. This CDR3 spans 14 amino acids. Trimming stripped 6 bases from V and 4 bases from J, with 15 bases between. The CDR3 is CASSGPPGGTEAFF. Here the CDR3 DNA reads TGTGCCAGCAGCGGCCCCCCAGGCGGCACTGAAGCTTTCTTT.

V gene TRBV7-2 combines with J gene TRBJ2-7; 9 bases are a match to TRBD1. The J segment lost 6 bases and the V segment lost 1 base, leaving 4 bases of the junction unmatched. The CDR3 extends over 14 amino acids. Germline values: CDR1 SGHTA, CDR2 FQGNSA. The CDR3 DNA reads as TGTGCCAGCAGCTTAGAAGGGACAGGGCTCGAGCAGTACTTC. This translates into CASSLEGTGLEQYF.

This clonotype showed up just a few times. The chain is built from TRBV11-2 and TRBJ2-1; TRBD1 matches at 12 bases. V dropped 4 bases and J dropped 3; count of bases not matched to a gene: 10. There are 18 residues in the CDR3. Germline V gene sequence: CDR1 SGHAT, CDR2 FQNNGV. CDR3 DNA: TGTGCCAGCAGCTACCCCCGGGACAGGGGGCGATTCTACAATGAGCAGTTCTTC. It specifies CASSYPRDRGRFYNEQFF.

The chain employs TRBV27 and TRBJ2-1, with 11 bases that match TRBD1. The CDR3 runs to 15 residues. The V gene's germline CDR1 is MNHEY and CDR2 SMNVEV (reference sequence). J was trimmed by 8 bases and V by 2 bases; bases with no gene match: 5. The CDR3 DNA reads TGTGCCAGCAGTTTAGGGACAGGGGGAGGGTATGAGCAGTTCTTC. As protein: CASSLGTGGGYEQFF.

Only a few counts were recorded for this clonotype. V is TRBV29-1 and J is TRBJ2-5, with D uncertain. Germline CDR1 reads SQVTM; CDR2 reads ANQGSEA. With 1 base removed from V and 3 bases from J, the gap between germline ends came to 6 bases. The CDR3 is made up of 12 amino acids. The DNA of the CDR3 is TGCAGCGTTGAAGTTACAGAAGAGACCCAGTACTTC. As protein: CSVEVTEETQYF.

Only a few counts were recorded for this clonotype. V is TRBV12-3 or TRBV12-4 and J is TRBJ1-5; 10 bases are a match to TRBD1. The CDR3 loop spans 14 amino acids. V lost 8 bases to trimming and J lost 6 bases; unmatched junction nucleotides: 7. The CDR3 coding sequence is TGTGCCAGCCGCGCCGGGACAGGGGCTCAGCCCCAGCATTTT. It codes for CASRAGTGAQPQHF.

This clonotype was seen many times. V gene TRBV20-1 combines with J gene TRBJ2-1; 11 nucleotides match TRBD2. Germline-derived CDR1 and CDR2 are DFQATT and SNEGSKA (reference sequence). J was trimmed by 8 bases and V by 7 bases; bases with no gene match: 7. This CDR3 spans 13 amino acids. The DNA for the CDR3 is TGCAGTGAGGTAGCGGGAGGGATCGATGAGCAGTTCTTC. Its translation: CSEVAGGIDEQFF.

This sequence joins TRBV28 and TRBJ1-5, with 10 bases lining up with TRBD1. CDR1 and CDR2 from the germline V gene are MDHEN and SYDVKM. The CDR3 totals 17 residues. J lost 0 bases, V lost 6 bases, and 8 bases had no gene match. CDR3 sequence reads: CASSTRDRGYSNQPQHF. The DNA of the CDR3 is TGTGCCAGCAGCACCCGGGACAGGGGTTATAGCAATCAGCCCCAGCATTTT.

Note on this clonotype: A single base separates this from a much larger clone, so it may be a read error. This sequence joins TRBV10-3 and TRBJ1-6, with D perhaps matching TRBD1 (6 bases). The germline CDR1 and CDR2 sequences are ENHRY and SYGVKD. The CDR3 has 16 amino acids. This chain's CDR3 is CGIRTSQGPYNSPLHF. As DNA, the CDR3 is TGTGGCATCAGGACCTCACAGGGACCCTATAATTCACCCCTCCACTTT.

This clonotype was recorded many times. This chain joins TRBV4-3 and TRBJ2-1; perhaps TRBD2 as D (6 bases). The CDR3 runs 14 residues. The V gene's germline CDR1 is LGHNA and CDR2 YSLEER. V gave up 0 bases and J gave up 4 bases, with 7 bases separating them. The CDR3 loop is CASSQDGTYNEQFF. In nucleotides, the CDR3 is TGCGCCAGCAGCCAAGACGGGACTTACAATGAGCAGTTCTTC.

This clonotype was detected only once. The genes are TRBV7-2 and TRBJ2-5; weak D call: TRBD1 (5 bases). CDR1 SGHTA and CDR2 FQGNSA come from the germline V gene. Trimming stripped 4 bases from V and 1 base from J, with 13 bases between. The CDR3 sequence is 15 residues long. CDR3 residues: CASSSTTGFQETQYF. The CDR3 region has the DNA TGTGCCAGCAGCTCTACTACAGGTTTCCAAGAGACCCAGTACTTC.

This CDR3 is CASSLPGLGEKLFF. As DNA, the CDR3 is TGTGCCAGCAGTTTACCAGGGCTTGGTGAAAAACTGTTTTTT. The chain carries TRBV28 and TRBJ1-4, with D possibly matching TRBD1 (5 bases). Germline CDR1 reads MDHEN; CDR2 reads SYDVKM. Trimming pared 2 bases from V and 7 bases from J, leaving 11 bases between. The CDR3 spans 14 residues.

This clonotype was seen only a few times. This chain connects TRBV7-2 to TRBJ2-7, with 8 positions matching TRBD2. With V trimmed by 5 bases and J by 6 bases, 12 bases remained unmatched. The V gene's germline CDR1 is SGHTA and CDR2 FQGNSA. CDR3 length equals 15 residues. The CDR3 is CASSPTGTRVSEQYF. The CDR3 coding sequence is TGTGCCAGCAGCCCAACCGGGACTAGGGTCTCCGAGCAGTACTTC.

The V gene is TRBV7-2, the J gene TRBJ1-1, with D possibly matching TRBD1 (6 bases). CDR1 is SGHTA and CDR2 is FQGNSA in the germline V gene. V was pared by 4 bases and J by 4 bases, with 19 bases between. This CDR3 spans 16 amino acids. The CDR3 DNA follows: TGTGCCAGCAGCTACCAGTTCGTCGGGGGCCCCACTGAAGCTTTCTTT. It yields the protein CASSYQFVGGPTEAFF.

The chain couples TRBV15 to TRBJ2-3; D is unclear. This CDR3 spans 12 amino acids. The V gene lost 0 bases and the J gene lost 5 bases, with 3 bases spanning the gap. Germline CDR1 and CDR2: LNHNV and YYDKDF (reference sequence). DNA of the CDR3: TGTGCCACCAGCAGAGAAATAGATACGCAGTATTTT. Protein product: CATSREIDTQYF.